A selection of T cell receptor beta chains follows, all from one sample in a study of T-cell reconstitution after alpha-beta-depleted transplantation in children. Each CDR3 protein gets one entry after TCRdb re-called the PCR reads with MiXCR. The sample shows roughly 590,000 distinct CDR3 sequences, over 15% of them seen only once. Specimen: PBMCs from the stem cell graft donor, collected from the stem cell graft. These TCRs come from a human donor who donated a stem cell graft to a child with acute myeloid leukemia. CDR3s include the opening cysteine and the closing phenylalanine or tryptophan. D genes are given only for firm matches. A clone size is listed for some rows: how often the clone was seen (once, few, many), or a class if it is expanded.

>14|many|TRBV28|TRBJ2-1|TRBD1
TGTGCCAGCAGCATAGGACAGGCCTACAATGAGCAGTTCTTC
CASSIGQAYNEQFF
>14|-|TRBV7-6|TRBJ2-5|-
TGTGCCAGCAGCTTATTAACAGACCAAGAGACCCAGTACTTC
CASSLLTDQETQYF
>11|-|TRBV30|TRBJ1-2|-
TGTGCCTGGAACGTGGGGGGCGACTACACCTTC
CAWNVGGDYTF
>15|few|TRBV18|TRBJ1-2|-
TGTGCCAGCTCACCACCGGTCTTAGCCAACTATGGCTACACCTTC
CASSPPVLANYGYTF
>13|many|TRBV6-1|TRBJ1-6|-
TGTGCCAGCAGCCTGGTCTCTAATTCACCCCTCCACTTT
CASSLVSNSPLHF
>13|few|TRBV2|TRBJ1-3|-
TGTGCCAGCAGTCGAAGGGGTGGAAACACCATATATTTT
CASSRRGGNTIYF
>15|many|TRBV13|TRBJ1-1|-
TGTGCCAGCAGCTTAGTAGGTATCTTAGACACTGAAGCTTTCTTT
CASSLVGILDTEAFF
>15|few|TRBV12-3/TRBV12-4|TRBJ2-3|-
TGTGCCTGTAACGGCCCCGAGGGGGGCACAGATACGCAGTATTTT
CACNGPEGGTDTQYF
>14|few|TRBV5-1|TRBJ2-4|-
TGCGCCAGCAGCCCGTTCTCCGGTGAGAACATTCAGTACTTC
CASSPFSGENIQYF
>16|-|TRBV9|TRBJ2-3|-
TGTGCCAGCAGCGTAGACCCCAATTTGAGCACAGATACGCAGTATTTT
CASSVDPNLSTDTQYF
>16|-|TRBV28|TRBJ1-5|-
TGTGCCAGCAGTTTAGACCCACGGGACGGGAATCAGCCCCAGCATTTT
CASSLDPRDGNQPQHF
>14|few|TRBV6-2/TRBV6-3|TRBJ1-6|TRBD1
TGTGCCAGCAGTTGGAGACAGGGAAGTTCACCCCTCCACTTT
CASSWRQGSSPLHF
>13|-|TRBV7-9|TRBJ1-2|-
TGTGCCAGCAGCTTAGCCGCATTAGGGGGGGAATACTTC
CASSLAALGGEYF
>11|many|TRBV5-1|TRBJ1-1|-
TGCGCCAGCAGCTTCGGCGATCTGGCTTTCTTT
CASSFGDLAFF
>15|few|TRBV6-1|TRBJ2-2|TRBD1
TGTGCCAGCCTAGCCGGGGACAGTACGACCGGGGAGCTGTTTTTT
CASLAGDSTTGELFF
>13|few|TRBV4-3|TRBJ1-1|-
TGCGCCAGCAGCCAAGTGGGGGAGAACGAAGCTTTCTTT
CASSQVGENEAFF
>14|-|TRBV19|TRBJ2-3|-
TGTGCCTCCAACTCCAGCCCAAAGGGGAATACGCAGTATTTT
CASNSSPKGNTQYF
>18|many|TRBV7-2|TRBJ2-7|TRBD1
TGTGCCAGCAGCTTAGCGCCGGGACAGGGGGCCCGAAGCTACGAGCAGTACTTC
CASSLAPGQGARSYEQYF
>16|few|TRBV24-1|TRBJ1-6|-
TGTGCCACCAGTGACGGACGAGGGAGTAGGAATTCACCCCTCCACTTT
CATSDGRGSRNSPLHF
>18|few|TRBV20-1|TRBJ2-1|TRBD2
TGCAGTGCTAGAGCCCGGCTAGCGGGGGAGACTTTTTACAATGAGCAGTTCTTC
CSARARLAGETFYNEQFF
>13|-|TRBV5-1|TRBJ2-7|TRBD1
TGCGCCAGCCGCAGACAGGGGGCTGGAGAGCAGTACTTC
CASRRQGAGEQYF
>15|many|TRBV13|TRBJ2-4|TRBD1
TGTGCCAGCAGCTTAATTGGACAGGGGAAGGACATTCAGTACTTC
CASSLIGQGKDIQYF
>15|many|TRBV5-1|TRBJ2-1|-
TGCGCCAGCAGCTTGGACGGCAGCTCCTACAATGAGCAGTTCTTC
CASSLDGSSYNEQFF
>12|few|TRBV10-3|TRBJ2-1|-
TGTGCCATCAGTGAGTCACGAGGTGAGCAGTTCTTC
CAISESRGEQFF
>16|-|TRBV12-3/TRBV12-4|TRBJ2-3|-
TGTGCCAGCAGTCCCCCACCGACAGTTTCCACCGATACGCAGTATTTT
CASSPPPTVSTDTQYF
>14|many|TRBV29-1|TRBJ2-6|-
TGCAGCGTCTTGGGGGGCTCTGGGGCCAACGTCCTGACTTTC
CSVLGGSGANVLTF
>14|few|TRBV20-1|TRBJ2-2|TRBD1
TGCAGTGCTGCCGACAGGGGTGACACCGGGGAGCTGTTTTTT
CSAADRGDTGELFF
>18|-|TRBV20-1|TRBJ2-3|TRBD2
TGCAGTGCTAGAGATTTGGCTAGCGGGGGCGCCTGGAGAGATACGCAGTATTTT
CSARDLASGGAWRDTQYF
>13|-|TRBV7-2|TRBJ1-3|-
TGTGCCAGCAGTTTACAGGCTGGAAACACCATATATTTT
CASSLQAGNTIYF
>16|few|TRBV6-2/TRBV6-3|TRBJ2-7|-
TGTGCCAGCAGTTACTCGTTCGGGACGGGGCGCGGGGAGCAGTACTTC
CASSYSFGTGRGEQYF
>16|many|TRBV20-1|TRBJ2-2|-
TGCAGTGCTAGTGCAACCCAAATCGCGAACACCGGGGAGCTGTTTTTT
CSASATQIANTGELFF
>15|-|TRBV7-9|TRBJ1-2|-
TGTGCCAGCAGCCTCCGGGACATTTCTAACTATGGCTACACCTTC
CASSLRDISNYGYTF
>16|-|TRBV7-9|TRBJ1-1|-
TGTGCCAGCAGCCCAACTAGGCGGGGCGCCAACACTGAAGCTTTCTTT
CASSPTRRGANTEAFF
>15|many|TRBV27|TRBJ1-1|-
TGTGCCAGCAGTTCAGACTTGGAAGCTAACACTGAAGCTTTCTTT
CASSSDLEANTEAFF
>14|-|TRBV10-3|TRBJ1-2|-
TGTGCCATCAGTCAGGACACCCTAAACTATGGCTACACCTTC
CAISQDTLNYGYTF
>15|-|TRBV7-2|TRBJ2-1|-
TGTGCCGGCAGCTCAAGATGGGAGACGTACAATGAGCAGTTCTTC
CAGSSRWETYNEQFF
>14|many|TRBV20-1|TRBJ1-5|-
TGCAGTGCTAGTTGGGGATCCAGCAATCAGCCCCAGCATTTT
CSASWGSSNQPQHF
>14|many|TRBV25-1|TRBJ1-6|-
TGTGCCAGCAGGATCCAGGGTTCGGGTTCACCCCTCCACTTT
CASRIQGSGSPLHF
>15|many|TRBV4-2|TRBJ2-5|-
TGTGCCAGCAGCTTTACCTCCCGGGACGCAGAGACCCAGTACTTC
CASSFTSRDAETQYF
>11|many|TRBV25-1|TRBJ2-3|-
TGTGCCAGCAAAGCCGGTGATACGCAGTATTTT
CASKAGDTQYF
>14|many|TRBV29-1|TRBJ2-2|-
TGCAGCGTTGGGGGCAGAGCGAACACCGGGGAGCTGTTTTTT
CSVGGRANTGELFF
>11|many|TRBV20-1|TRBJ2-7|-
TGCAGTGCTAGCTCCGGAGGCGAGCAGTACTTC
CSASSGGEQYF
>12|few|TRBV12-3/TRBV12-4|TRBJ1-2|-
TGTGCCAGCAGTTTCGGCACCTATGGCTACACCTTC
CASSFGTYGYTF
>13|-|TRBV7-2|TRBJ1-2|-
TGTGCCAGCAGCGGGGGGCGAAGGGGTGGCTACACCTTC
CASSGGRRGGYTF